This T cell receptor (beta chain) was found in a study of cytomegalovirus exposure and HLA in healthy donors. 60 Vbeta and 13 Jbeta primers were used in PCR. Data came from immunoSEQ multiplex PCR; TCRdb stores just in-frame clones and leaves some out. The sample includes 150,000 or so clones, roughly 80% of them seen just once. The CDR3 runs to 15 residues. Trimming removed 6 bases from V and 0 bases from J, with 12 bases in between. The germline V gene has CDR1 SNHLY and CDR2 FYNNEI. Note on this clone: Its antigen is as yet unknown.

Study-wide points: Later on, an analysis showed TCR association rates differing by HLA locus, with DRB1 the most and HLA-C the fewest. About 90% or about 30% of the time was how often most TCR beta V segments were productive, according to an earlier analysis.

The sequencing input was PBMCs. The receptor was isolated from a man aged 50 to 60 in good health and CMV-seropositive. This chain links TRBV2 with TRBJ1-5; perhaps TRBD1 as D (5 bases). CDR3 region: CASSIRVYSNQPQHF. CDR3 sequence (DNA): TGTGCCAGCAGCATCAGGGTCTATAGCAATCAGCCCCAGCATTTT.